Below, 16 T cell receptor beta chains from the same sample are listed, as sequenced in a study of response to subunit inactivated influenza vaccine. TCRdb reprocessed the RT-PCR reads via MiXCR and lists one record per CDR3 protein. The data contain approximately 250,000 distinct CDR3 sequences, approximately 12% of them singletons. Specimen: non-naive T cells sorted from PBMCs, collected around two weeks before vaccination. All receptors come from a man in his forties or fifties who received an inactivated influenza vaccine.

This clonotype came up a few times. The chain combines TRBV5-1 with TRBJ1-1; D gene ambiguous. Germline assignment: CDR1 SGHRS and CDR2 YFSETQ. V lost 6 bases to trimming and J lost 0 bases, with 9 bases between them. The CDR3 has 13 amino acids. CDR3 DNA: TGCGCCAGCAAAGGTTCCTTGAACACTGAAGCTTTCTTT. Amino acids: CASKGSLNTEAFF. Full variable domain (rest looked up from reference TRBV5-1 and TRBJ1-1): KAGVTQTPRYLIKTRGQQVTLSCSPISGHRSVSWYQQTPGQGLQFLFEYFSETQRNKGNFPGRFSGRQFSNSRSEMNVSTLELGDSALYLCASKGSLNTEAFFGQGTRLTVV.

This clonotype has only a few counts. The CDR3 DNA is TGTGCCAGCAGTTTAGGGGGCACTGAAAAACTGTTTTTT. Translation: CASSLGGTEKLFF. The chain couples TRBV28 to TRBJ1-4; maybe TRBD1 (6 bases). The germline CDR1 and CDR2 sequences are MDHEN and SYDVKM. V was cut by 2 bases and J by 7 bases, with 8 bases left in between. The CDR3 consists of 13 residues.

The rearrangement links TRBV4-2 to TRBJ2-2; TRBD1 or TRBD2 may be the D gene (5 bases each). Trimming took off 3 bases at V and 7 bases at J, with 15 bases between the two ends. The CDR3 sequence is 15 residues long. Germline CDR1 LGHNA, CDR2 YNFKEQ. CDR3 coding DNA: TGTGCCAGCAGCCAGAGAACCCGGGGCGGCGGGGAGCTGTTTTTT. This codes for CASSQRTRGGGELFF.

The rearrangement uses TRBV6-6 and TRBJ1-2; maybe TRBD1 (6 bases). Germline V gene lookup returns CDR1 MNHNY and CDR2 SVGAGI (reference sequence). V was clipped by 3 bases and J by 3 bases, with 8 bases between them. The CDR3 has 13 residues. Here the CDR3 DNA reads TGTGCCAGCAGTTATGGGGGGCACTATGGCTACACCTTC. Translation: CASSYGGHYGYTF.

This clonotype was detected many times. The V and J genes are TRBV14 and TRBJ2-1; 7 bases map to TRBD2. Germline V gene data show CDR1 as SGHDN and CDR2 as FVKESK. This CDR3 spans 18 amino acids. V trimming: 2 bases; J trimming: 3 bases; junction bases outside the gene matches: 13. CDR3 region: CASSQPSNWRGSYNEQFF. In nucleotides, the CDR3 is TGTGCCAGCAGCCAACCGAGCAACTGGCGGGGGAGCTACAATGAGCAGTTCTTC.

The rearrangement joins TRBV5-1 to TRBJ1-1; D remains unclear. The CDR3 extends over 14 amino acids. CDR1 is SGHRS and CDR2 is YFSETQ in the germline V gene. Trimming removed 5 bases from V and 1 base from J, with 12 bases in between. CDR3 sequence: CASSLTPQNTEAFF. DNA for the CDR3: TGCGCCAGCAGTCTGACACCCCAGAACACTGAAGCTTTCTTT.

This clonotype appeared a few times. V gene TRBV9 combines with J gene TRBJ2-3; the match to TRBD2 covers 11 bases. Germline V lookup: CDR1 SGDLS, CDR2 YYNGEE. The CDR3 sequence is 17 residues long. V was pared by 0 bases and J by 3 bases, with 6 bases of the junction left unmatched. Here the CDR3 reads CASSVALLAGGTDTQYF. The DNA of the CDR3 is TGTGCCAGCAGCGTAGCCCTTCTAGCGGGAGGTACAGATACGCAGTATTTT.

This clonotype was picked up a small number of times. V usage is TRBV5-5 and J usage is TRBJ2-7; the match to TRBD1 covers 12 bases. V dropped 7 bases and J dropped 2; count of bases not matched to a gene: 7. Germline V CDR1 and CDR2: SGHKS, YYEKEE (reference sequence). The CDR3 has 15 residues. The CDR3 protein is CASGRGTGGPYEQYF. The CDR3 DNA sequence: TGTGCCAGCGGCCGCGGGACAGGGGGCCCCTACGAGCAGTACTTC.

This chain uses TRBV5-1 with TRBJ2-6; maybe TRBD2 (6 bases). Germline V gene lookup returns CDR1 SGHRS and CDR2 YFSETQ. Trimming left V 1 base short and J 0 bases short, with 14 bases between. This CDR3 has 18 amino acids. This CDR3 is CASSLLGGRPSGANVLTF. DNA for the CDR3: TGCGCCAGCAGCTTGCTGGGGGGACGGCCCTCTGGGGCCAACGTCCTGACTTTC.

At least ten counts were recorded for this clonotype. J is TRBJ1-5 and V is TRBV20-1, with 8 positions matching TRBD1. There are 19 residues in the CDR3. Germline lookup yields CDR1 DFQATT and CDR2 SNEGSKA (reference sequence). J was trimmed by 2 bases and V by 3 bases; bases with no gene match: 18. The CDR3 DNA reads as TGCAGTGCTAGGGAGGACAGGGTGATTTCGCTTTGGGGCAATCAGCCCCAGCATTTT. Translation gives CSAREDRVISLWGNQPQHF.

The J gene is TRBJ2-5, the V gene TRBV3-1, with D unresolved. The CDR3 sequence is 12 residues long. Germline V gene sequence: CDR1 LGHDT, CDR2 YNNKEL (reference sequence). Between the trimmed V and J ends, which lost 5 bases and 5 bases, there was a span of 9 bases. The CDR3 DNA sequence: TGTGCCAGCAGCGTGAAATCGGAGACCCAGTACTTC. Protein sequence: CASSVKSETQYF.

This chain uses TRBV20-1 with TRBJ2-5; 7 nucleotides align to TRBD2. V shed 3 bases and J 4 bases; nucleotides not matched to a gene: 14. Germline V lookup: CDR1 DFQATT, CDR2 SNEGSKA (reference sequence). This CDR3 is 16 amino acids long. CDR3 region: CSARRSGTFGRETQYF. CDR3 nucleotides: TGCAGTGCTAGGCGGAGCGGGACCTTCGGCCGAGAGACCCAGTACTTC.

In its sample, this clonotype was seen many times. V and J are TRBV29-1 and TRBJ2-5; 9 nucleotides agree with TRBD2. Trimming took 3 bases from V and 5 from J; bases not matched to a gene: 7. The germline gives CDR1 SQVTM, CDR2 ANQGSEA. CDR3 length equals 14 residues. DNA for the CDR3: TGCAGCGTTGAGAATAGCGGGAGTGGGGAGACCCAGTACTTC. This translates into CSVENSGSGETQYF.

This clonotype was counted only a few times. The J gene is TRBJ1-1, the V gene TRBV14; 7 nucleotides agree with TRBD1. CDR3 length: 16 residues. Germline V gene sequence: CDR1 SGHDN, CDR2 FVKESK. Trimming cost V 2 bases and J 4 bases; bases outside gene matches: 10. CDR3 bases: TGTGCCAGCAGCCAATTGGGAAGGGGGCTTGGCACTGAAGCTTTCTTT. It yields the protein CASSQLGRGLGTEAFF. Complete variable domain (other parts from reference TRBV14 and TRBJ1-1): EAGVTQFPSHSVIEKGQTVTLRCDPISGHDNLYWYRRVMGKEIKFLLHFVKESKQDESGMPNNRFLAERTGGTYSTLKVQPAELEDSGVYFCASSQLGRGLGTEAFFGQGTRLTVV.

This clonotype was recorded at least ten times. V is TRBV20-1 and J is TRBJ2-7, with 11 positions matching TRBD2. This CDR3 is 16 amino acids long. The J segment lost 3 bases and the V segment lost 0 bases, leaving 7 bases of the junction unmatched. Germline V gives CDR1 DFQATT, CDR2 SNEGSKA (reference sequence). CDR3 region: CSARDPLSGRGYEQYF. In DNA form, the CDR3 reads TGCAGTGCTAGAGACCCGCTTAGCGGGAGGGGCTACGAGCAGTACTTC.

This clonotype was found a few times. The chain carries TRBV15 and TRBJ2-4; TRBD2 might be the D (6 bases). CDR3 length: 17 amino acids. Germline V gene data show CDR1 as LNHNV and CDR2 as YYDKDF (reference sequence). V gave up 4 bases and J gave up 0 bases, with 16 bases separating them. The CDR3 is CATSMPRLAIAKNIQYF. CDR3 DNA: TGTGCCACCAGCATGCCGAGGCTAGCGATAGCCAAAAACATTCAGTACTTC.